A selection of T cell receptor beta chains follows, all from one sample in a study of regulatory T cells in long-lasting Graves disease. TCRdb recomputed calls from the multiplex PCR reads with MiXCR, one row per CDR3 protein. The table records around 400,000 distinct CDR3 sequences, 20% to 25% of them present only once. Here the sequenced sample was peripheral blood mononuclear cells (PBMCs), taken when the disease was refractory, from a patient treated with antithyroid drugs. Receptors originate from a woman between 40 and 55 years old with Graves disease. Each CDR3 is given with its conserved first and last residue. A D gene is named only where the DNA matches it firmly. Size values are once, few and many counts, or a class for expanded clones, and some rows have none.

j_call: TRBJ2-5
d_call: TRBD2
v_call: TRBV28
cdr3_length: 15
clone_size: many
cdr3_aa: CASSFRTSVLGTQYF
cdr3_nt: TGTGCCAGCAGTTTCCGGACTAGCGTCTTAGGGACCCAGTACTTC

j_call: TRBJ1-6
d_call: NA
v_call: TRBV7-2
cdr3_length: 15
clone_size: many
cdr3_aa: CASSLLGADNSPLHF
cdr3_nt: TGTGCCAGCAGCTTACTCGGGGCCGATAATTCACCCCTCCACTTT

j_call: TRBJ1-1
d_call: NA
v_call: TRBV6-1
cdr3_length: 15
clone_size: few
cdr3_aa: CAAGDELVGNTEAFF
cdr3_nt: TGTGCCGCGGGGGACGAGCTAGTGGGAAACACTGAAGCTTTCTTT

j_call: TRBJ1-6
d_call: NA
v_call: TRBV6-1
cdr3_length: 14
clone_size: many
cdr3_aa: CASTRGGYNSPLHF
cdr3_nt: TGTGCCAGCACACGGGGCGGTTATAATTCACCCCTCCACTTT

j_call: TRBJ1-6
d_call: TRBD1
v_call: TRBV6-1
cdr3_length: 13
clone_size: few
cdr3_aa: CASSRTGVSPLHF
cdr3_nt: TGTGCCAGCAGCAGGACAGGGGTTTCACCCCTCCACTTT

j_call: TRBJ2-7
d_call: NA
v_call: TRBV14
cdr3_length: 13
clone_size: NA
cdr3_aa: CASSQIDYYEQYF
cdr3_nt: TGTGCCAGCAGCCAAATCGATTATTACGAGCAGTACTTC

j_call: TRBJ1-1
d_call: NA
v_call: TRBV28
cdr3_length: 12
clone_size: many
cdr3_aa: CASSSTNTEAFF
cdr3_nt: TGTGCCAGCTCCTCAACCAACACTGAAGCTTTCTTT

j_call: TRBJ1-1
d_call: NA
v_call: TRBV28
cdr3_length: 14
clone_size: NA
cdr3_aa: CASNLGGARAEAFF
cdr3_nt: TGTGCCAGCAATCTGGGGGGGGCTCGAGCTGAAGCTTTCTTT

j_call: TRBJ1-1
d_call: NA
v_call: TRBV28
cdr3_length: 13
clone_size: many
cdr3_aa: CASSFSVNTEAFF
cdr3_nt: TGTGCCAGCAGTTTCAGCGTGAACACTGAAGCTTTCTTT

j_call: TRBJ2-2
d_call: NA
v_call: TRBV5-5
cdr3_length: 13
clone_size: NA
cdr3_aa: CASSWAASGELFF
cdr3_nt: TGTGCCAGCAGCTGGGCAGCGTCCGGGGAGCTGTTTTTT

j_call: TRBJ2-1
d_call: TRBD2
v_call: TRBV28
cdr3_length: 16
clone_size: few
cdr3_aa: CASSFGSGSFYNEQFF
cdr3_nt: TGTGCCAGCAGTTTCGGGAGCGGGAGCTTCTACAATGAGCAGTTCTTC

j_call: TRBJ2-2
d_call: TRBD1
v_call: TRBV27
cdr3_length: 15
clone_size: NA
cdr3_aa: CASSQGTGGTGELFF
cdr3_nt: TGTGCCAGCAGCCAAGGGACAGGTGGCACCGGGGAGCTGTTTTTT

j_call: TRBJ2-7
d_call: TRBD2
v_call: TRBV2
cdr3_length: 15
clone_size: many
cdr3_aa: CASRGTSGRGNEQYF
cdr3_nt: TGTGCCAGCAGGGGGACTAGCGGGAGAGGCAACGAGCAGTACTTC

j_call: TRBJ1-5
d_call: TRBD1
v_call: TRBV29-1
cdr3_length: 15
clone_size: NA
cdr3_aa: CSVARTGGSNQPQHF
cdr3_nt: TGCAGCGTAGCCAGGACAGGGGGGAGCAATCAGCCCCAGCATTTT

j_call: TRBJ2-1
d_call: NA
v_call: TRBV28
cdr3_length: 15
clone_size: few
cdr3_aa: CASRASTASYNEQFF
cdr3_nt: TGTGCCAGCAGGGCCTCGACTGCCTCCTACAATGAGCAGTTCTTC

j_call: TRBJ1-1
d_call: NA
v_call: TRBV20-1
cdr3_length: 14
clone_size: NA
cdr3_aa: CSAGRGSANTEAFF
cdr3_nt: TGCAGTGCCGGCCGCGGGTCAGCGAACACTGAAGCTTTCTTT

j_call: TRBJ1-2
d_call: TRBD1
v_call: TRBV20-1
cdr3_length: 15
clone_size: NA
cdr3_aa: CSAGPGMDRAYGYTF
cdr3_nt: TGCAGTGCTGGCCCGGGGATGGACAGGGCATACGGCTACACCTTC

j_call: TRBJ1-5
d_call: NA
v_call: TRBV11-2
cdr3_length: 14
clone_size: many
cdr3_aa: CASSPGAGIQPQHF
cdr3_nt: TGTGCCAGCAGCCCCGGTGCCGGCATTCAGCCCCAGCATTTT

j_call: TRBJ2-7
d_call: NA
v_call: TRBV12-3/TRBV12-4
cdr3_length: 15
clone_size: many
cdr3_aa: CASRFTGPATYEQYF
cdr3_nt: TGTGCCAGCAGGTTTACAGGGCCTGCGACCTACGAGCAGTACTTC

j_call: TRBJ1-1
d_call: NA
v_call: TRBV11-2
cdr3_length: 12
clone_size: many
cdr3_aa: CASSLVWTEAFF
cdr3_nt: TGTGCCAGCAGCTTAGTTTGGACTGAAGCTTTCTTT

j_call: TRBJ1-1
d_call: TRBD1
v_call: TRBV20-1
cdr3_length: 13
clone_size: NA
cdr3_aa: CSASRGAWGEAFF
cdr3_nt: TGCAGTGCCAGCAGGGGGGCGTGGGGTGAAGCTTTCTTT

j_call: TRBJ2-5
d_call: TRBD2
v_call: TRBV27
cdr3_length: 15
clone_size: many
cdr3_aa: CASSSLASRSETQYF
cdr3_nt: TGTGCCAGCAGTTCACTAGCGTCCCGGTCGGAGACCCAGTACTTC

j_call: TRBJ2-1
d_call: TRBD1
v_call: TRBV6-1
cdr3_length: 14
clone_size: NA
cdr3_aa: CASNGQGVYNEQFF
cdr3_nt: TGTGCCAGCAATGGACAGGGGGTCTACAATGAGCAGTTCTTC

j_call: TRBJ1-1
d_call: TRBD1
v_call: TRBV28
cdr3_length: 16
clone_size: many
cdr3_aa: CASSSGQGTMNTEAFF
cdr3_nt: TGTGCCAGCAGCTCCGGACAGGGGACCATGAACACTGAAGCTTTCTTT

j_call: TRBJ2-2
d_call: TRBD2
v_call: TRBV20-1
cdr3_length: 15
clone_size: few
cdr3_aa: CSARVAGDGTGELFF
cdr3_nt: TGCAGTGCTAGAGTAGCGGGTGATGGGACCGGGGAGCTGTTTTTT

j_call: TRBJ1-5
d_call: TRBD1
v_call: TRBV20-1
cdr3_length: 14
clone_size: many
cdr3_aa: CSAPGQGTYQPQHF
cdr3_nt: TGCAGTGCGCCCGGACAGGGGACGTATCAGCCCCAGCATTTT

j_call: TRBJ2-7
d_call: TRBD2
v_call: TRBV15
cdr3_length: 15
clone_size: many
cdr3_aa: CATSRDPGLGYEQYF
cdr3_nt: TGTGCCACCAGCAGAGATCCGGGACTAGGTTACGAGCAGTACTTC

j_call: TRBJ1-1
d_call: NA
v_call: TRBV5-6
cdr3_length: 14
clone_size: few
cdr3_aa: CASSWGTANTEAFF
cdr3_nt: TGTGCCAGCAGCTGGGGGACTGCGAACACTGAAGCTTTCTTT

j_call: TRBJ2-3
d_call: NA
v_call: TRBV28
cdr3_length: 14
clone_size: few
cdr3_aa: CASSSGGATDTQYF
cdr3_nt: TGTGCCAGCAGTTCTGGCGGTGCCACAGATACGCAGTATTTT

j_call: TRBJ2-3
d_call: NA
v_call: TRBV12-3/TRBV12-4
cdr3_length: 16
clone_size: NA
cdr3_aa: CASSLAGLPLRDTQYF
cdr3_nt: TGTGCCAGCAGTTTAGCCGGACTTCCCCTTAGGGATACGCAGTATTTT

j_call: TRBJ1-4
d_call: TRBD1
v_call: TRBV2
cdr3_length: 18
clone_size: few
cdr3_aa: CASSNLPGGGPTNEKLFF
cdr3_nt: TGTGCCAGCAGTAATTTGCCAGGGGGAGGGCCTACTAATGAAAAACTGTTTTTT

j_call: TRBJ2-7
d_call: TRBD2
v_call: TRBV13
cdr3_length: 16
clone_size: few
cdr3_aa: CASSLSPGGPLNEQYF
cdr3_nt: TGTGCCAGCAGCTTATCTCCGGGAGGGCCTCTGAACGAGCAGTACTTC